Listed below are T cell receptor beta chains from one sample, sequenced in a study of liver allograft versus peripheral blood T cells. From the reads, TCRdb called clonotypes with MiXCR, one entry per CDR3 protein. This sample has about 13,000 distinct CDR3 sequences; approximately 17% occur once, and the top ten carry approximately 13%. The receptors were gathered from a human patient who had a liver transplant. The graft donor may account for some of the T cells. Each CDR3 is given with its conserved first and last residue. D genes are given only for firm matches. Clone size is shown for a subset of rows, as once, few, many or a class of expanded clone.

v_call	d_call	j_call	clone_size	cdr3_length	cdr3_aa	cdr3_nt
TRBV5-4	-	TRBJ2-5	few	16	CASSLDSLVGRETQYF	TGTGCCAGCAGCTTGGACAGTTTGGTGGGGCGAGAGACCCAGTACTTC
TRBV18	-	TRBJ1-5	many	14	CASSPGVNNQPQHF	TGTGCCAGCTCACCAGGGGTTAACAATCAGCCCCAGCATTTT
TRBV9	-	TRBJ1-5	few	15	CASSVGGRINQPQHF	TGTGCCAGCAGCGTAGGGGGACGGATCAATCAGCCCCAGCATTTT
TRBV6-1	TRBD1	TRBJ2-1	medium-sized	14	CASSGAGGHNEQFF	TGTGCCAGCAGTGGGGCAGGGGGCCACAATGAGCAGTTCTTC
TRBV28	-	TRBJ2-5	many	12	CASRTYGETQYF	TGTGCCAGCAGGACCTACGGGGAGACCCAGTACTTC
TRBV6-5	-	TRBJ2-4	few	14	CASSQSAALNIQYF	TGTGCCAGCAGCCAATCGGCAGCCCTAAACATTCAGTACTTC
TRBV27	-	TRBJ1-2	medium-sized	15	CASSLRDGSNYGYTF	TGTGCCAGCAGTTTAAGGGACGGTTCTAACTATGGCTACACCTTC
TRBV9	-	TRBJ2-7	many	15	CASSVAHSQTYEQYF	TGTGCCAGCAGCGTAGCACACTCGCAGACCTACGAGCAGTACTTC
TRBV30	-	TRBJ2-3	many	13	CAWMVSPTDTQYF	TGTGCCTGGATGGTGTCCCCCACAGATACGCAGTATTTT
TRBV5-4	-	TRBJ2-6	few	16	CASSSTGLSGANVLTF	TGTGCCAGCAGCTCTACAGGGCTCTCTGGGGCCAACGTCCTGACTTTC
TRBV7-2	-	TRBJ2-1	many	13	CASSLAFLDEQFF	TGTGCCAGCAGCTTAGCGTTCTTGGATGAGCAGTTCTTC
TRBV5-4	TRBD1	TRBJ1-2	many	15	CASSPKQTGRYGYTF	TGTGCCAGCAGCCCGAAACAGACAGGGAGGTATGGCTACACCTTC
TRBV28	-	TRBJ2-3	medium-sized	13	CASSGAASDTQYF	TGTGCCAGCAGTGGGGCGGCGTCAGATACGCAGTATTTT
TRBV6-2/TRBV6-3	-	TRBJ1-5	-	13	CASRSDLNQPQHF	TGTGCCAGCAGATCCGACCTTAATCAGCCCCAGCATTTT
TRBV19	TRBD1	TRBJ2-1	-	15	CASSRGQGVTNEQFF	TGTGCCAGTAGTCGCGGACAGGGGGTAACCAATGAGCAGTTCTTC
TRBV7-2	TRBD1	TRBJ2-7	many	15	CASSLLRDRGHEQYF	TGTGCCAGCAGCTTACTCCGGGACAGGGGACACGAGCAGTACTTC
TRBV19	-	TRBJ2-5	medium-sized	13	CASSEGVGETQYF	TGTGCCAGTAGTGAGGGGGTTGGAGAGACCCAGTACTTC
TRBV19	-	TRBJ1-5	-	15	CASSTLDSLSQPQHF	TGTGCCAGTAGTACCCTGGACTCCCTCAGCCAGCCCCAGCATTTT
TRBV9	-	TRBJ1-1	-	13	CASSKTVNTEAFF	TGTGCCAGCAGCAAGACGGTGAACACTGAAGCTTTCTTT
TRBV18	-	TRBJ2-6	many	15	CASSPKSSGANVLTF	TGTGCCAGCTCACCTAAGAGCTCTGGGGCCAACGTCCTGACTTTC
TRBV5-1	-	TRBJ2-2	-	16	CASSSTGTPNTGELFF	TGCGCCAGCAGCTCGACCGGGACCCCTAACACCGGGGAGCTGTTTTTT
TRBV6-2/TRBV6-3	TRBD2	TRBJ2-7	-	15	CASSYSLAGVYEQYF	TGTGCCAGCAGTTATTCCCTAGCGGGGGTCTACGAGCAGTACTTC
TRBV6-1	-	TRBJ2-7	-	15	CASSDPLISSYEQYF	TGTGCCAGCAGTGACCCCCTAATAAGCTCCTACGAGCAGTACTTC
TRBV15	-	TRBJ2-7	many	15	CATSREGQLGYEQYF	TGTGCCACCAGCAGAGAGGGGCAGCTGGGCTACGAGCAGTACTTC
TRBV7-2	-	TRBJ2-5	many	16	CASSLARSALSETQYF	TGTGCCAGCAGCTTAGCTCGGAGCGCACTGTCTGAGACCCAGTACTTC
TRBV28	-	TRBJ1-3	-	12	CASQLSGNTIYF	TGTGCCTCACAGCTCTCTGGAAACACCATATATTTT
TRBV5-4	-	TRBJ2-3	-	15	CASSPPTTGTDTQYF	TGTGCCAGCAGCCCCCCAACGACCGGGACAGATACGCAGTATTTT
TRBV12-3/TRBV12-4	-	TRBJ1-2	once	12	CASSLTQNGYTF	TGTGCCAGCAGTTTAACGCAGAACGGCTACACCTTC
TRBV10-3	TRBD1	TRBJ2-1	medium-sized	14	CAISDNRGYNEQFF	TGTGCCATCAGTGATAACAGGGGGTATAATGAGCAGTTCTTC